This T cell receptor beta chain was sequenced during a study of T-cell memory formation after mild COVID-19. On the study more broadly: Clusters of TCRs were largely donor specific. The study, taken as a whole, reports: Among CD4+ contracting clones, most were CM and EM, and CD8+ ones EMRA.

Worth noting for this clonotype: Its antigen is unidentified.

TCRdb analysed the 5' RACE reads with MiXCR anew, one entry per CDR3 protein. This sample carries around 450,000 distinct CDR3 sequences, 20% to 25% of them seen once, and the ten largest clones take roughly 8.9%. The source is an adult woman who had mild COVID-19 (a few samples of this study predate the infection). Cell type and time point are not known. Material: PBMCs or a T cell subset sorted from them (not recorded which).

The CDR3 region has the DNA TGTGCCAGCTCACCACGGTTACACGAGAACACTGAAGCTTTCTTT. Amino acids: CASSPRLHENTEAFF. J is TRBJ1-1 and V is TRBV18, with D hard to call. Trimming cost V 1 base and J 1 base, with 10 bases left between them. This CDR3 contains 15 residues. Germline CDR1 KGHSH, CDR2 LQKENI.